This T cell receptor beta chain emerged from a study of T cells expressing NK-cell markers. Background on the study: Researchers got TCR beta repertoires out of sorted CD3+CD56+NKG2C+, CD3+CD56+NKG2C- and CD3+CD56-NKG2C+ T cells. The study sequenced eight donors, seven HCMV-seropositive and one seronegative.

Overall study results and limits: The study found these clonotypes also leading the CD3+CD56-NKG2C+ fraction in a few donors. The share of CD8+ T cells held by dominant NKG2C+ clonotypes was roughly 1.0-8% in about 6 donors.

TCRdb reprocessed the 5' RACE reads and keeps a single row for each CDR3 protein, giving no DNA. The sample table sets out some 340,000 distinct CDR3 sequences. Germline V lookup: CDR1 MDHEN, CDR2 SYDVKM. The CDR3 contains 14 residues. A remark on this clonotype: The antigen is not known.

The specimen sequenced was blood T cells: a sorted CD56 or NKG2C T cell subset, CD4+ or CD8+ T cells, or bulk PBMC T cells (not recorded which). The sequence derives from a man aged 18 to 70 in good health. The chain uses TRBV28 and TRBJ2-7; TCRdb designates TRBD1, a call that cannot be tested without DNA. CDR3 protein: CASGRGQSYYEQYF.